This T cell receptor beta chain was profiled in a study of Graves' ophthalmopathy and Graves' hyperthyroidism. RNA transcripts provided the template for amplifying TCR beta CDR3 regions. Investigators did first-round RT-PCR with HTBI primers, then second-round multiplex PCR. MiXCR, run by TCRdb on the multiplex PCR reads, gives a single entry per CDR3 protein. This sample has over a million distinct CDR3 sequences, with less than 45% found just once. The CDR3 contains 13 residues. Trimming cost V 5 bases and J 0 bases, with 8 bases left between them. In germline, CDR1 is SGHAT, CDR2 FQNNGV. This TCR came from an adult man with Graves' hyperthyroidism. The sample comprised peripheral blood or thyroid tissue (not recorded which). The J gene is TRBJ2-7, the V gene TRBV11-2; D is undetermined. The chain's CDR3 is CASSKVLSYEQYF. Here the CDR3 DNA reads TGTGCCAGCAGCAAAGTCCTCTCCTACGAGCAGTACTTC.